This T cell receptor (beta chain) came from a study of blood T cell repertoires in COVID-19. Across the study: Acute-phase and convalescent COVID-19 samples originated in the United States, Italy and Spain. T cells, B-cell-depleted T cells, or PBMCs supplied cDNA or gDNA.

The germline V gene has CDR1 LGHDT and CDR2 YNNKEL (reference sequence). The CDR3 extends over 13 amino acids. V dropped 1 base and J dropped 7 bases, with 10 bases sitting between them. Original methodology: Amplification of reference gene primers provided the estimated nucleated cell counts. Only in-frame clones appear in the TCRdb table, and some are missing; sequencing was by immunoSEQ multiplex PCR. V, J and clone size derive from that table, while D and trimming were established from the DNA sequence. The sample includes roughly 250,000 clones, 70% to 85% of them seen just once. The V call is TRBV3-1 (or the pseudogene TRBV3-2), the J call TRBJ1-2, with D maybe TRBD1 (5 bases). Sequenced material: peripheral blood. This TCR derives from a woman of 80 years or more with acute or convalescent COVID-19. DNA for the CDR3: TGTGCCAGCAGCCAAGCCCGAAGGGGTGGCTACACCTTC. This translates into CASSQARRGGYTF.